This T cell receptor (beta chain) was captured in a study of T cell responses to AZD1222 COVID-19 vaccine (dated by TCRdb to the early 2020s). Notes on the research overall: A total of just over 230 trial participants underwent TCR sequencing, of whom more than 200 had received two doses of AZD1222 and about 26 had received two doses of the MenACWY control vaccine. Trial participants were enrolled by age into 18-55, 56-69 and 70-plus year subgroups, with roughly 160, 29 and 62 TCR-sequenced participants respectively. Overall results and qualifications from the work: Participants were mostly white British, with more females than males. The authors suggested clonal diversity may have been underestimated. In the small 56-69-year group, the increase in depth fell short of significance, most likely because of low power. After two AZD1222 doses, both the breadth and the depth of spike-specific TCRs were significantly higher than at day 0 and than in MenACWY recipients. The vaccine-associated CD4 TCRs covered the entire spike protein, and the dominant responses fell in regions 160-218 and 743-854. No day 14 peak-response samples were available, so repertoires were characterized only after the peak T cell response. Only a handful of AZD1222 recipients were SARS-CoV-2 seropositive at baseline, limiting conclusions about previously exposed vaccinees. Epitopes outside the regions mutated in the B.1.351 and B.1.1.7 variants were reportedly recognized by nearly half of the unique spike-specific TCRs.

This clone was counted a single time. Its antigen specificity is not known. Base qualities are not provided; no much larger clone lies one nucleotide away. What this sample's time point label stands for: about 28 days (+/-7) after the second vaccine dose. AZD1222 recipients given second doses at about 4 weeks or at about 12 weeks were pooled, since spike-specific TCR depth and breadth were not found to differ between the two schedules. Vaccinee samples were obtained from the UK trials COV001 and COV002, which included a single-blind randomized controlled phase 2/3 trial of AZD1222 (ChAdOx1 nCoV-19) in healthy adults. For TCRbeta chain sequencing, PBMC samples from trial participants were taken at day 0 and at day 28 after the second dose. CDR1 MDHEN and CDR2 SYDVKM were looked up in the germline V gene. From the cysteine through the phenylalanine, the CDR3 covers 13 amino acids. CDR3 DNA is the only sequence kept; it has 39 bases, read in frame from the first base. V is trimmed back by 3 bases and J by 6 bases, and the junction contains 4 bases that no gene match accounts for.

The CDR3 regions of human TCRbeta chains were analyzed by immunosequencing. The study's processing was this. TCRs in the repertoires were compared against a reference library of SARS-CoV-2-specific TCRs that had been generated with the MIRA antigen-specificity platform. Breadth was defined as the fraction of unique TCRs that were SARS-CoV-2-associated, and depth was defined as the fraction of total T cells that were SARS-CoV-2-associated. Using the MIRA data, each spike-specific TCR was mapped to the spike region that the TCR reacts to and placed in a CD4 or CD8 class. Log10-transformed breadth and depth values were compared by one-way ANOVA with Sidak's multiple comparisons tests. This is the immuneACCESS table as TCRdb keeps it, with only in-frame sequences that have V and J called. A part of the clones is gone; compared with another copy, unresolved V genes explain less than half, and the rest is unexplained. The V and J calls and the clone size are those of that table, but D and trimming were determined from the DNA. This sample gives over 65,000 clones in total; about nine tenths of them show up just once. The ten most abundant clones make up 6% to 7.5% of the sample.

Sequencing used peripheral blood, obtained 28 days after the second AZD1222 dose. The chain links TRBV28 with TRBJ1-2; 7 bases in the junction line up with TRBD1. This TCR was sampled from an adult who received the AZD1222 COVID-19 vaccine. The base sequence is TGTGCCAGCAGTTTCCGGGACAGAAATGGCTACACCTTC. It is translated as CASSFRDRNGYTF.